The next 27 T cell receptor beta chains were all read from a single sample in a study of tumor-infiltrating lymphocytes in primary liver carcinoma. Unsorted bulk tissue (20-30 mg) underwent RNA and DNA co-extraction. TCR beta cDNA came from about 470 ng total RNA, primed with a constant-region primer. Three-round nested multiplex PCR performed with slightly modified ARM-PCR produced the TCR beta libraries. A C-beta reverse primer and TRBV1-TRBV30 forward primers served in each of the first two PCR rounds, at about 9 cycles apiece. TCRdb itself ran the multiplex PCR reads through MiXCR, one entry per CDR3 protein. The data contain approximately 110,000 distinct CDR3 sequences, 64% of them seen just once; the ten biggest clones take up 7.5% to 8.5%. The specimen was liver tumor tissue from sampling region 3. The subset denotes: tumor region T3, left-lateral pole. All receptors come from a woman aged 60 to 75 with primary liver carcinoma and hepatitis B virus infection.

This clonotype has a handful of counts. The chain carries TRBV5-1 and TRBJ1-1; possible D gene TRBD1, 5 bases. The germline V gene encodes CDR1 SGHRS and CDR2 YFSETQ. V lost 4 bases and J 7 bases, leaving 20 bases between the germline ends. This CDR3 is 15 amino acids long. DNA of the CDR3: TGCGCCAGCAGCGGGGGTGTGGGGCTGGAGGGTGAAGCTTTCTTT. Amino acid sequence: CASSGGVGLEGEAFF.

As regards this clonotype: One end of the junction varies from germline; a read error may be responsible. The chain uses TRBV5-1 and TRBJ1-1, with 9 positions matching TRBD1. CDR3 length: 16 residues. The germline V gene encodes CDR1 SGHRS and CDR2 YFSETQ. Written as DNA, the CDR3 is TGCGCCAGCAGCAGAATCCAACAGGGGGCGAACACTGAAGCTCTCTTT. Its translation: CASSRIQQGANTEALF.

In its sample, this clonotype was seen many times. V gene TRBV12-3 or TRBV12-4 combines with J gene TRBJ1-1, with D perhaps matching TRBD1 (5 bases). This CDR3 is 17 amino acids long. V was clipped by 5 bases and J by 1 base, with 20 bases between them. CDR3 in amino acids: CASSPSGGRQKNTEAFF. The CDR3 DNA is TGTGCCAGCAGTCCGTCTGGGGGACGACAAAAGAACACTGAAGCTTTCTTT.

Remarks on this clonotype: It is likely a read error, because the conserved phenylalanine at the end of the CDR3 is missing. This chain joins TRBV4-1 and TRBJ1-1, with 7 bases matching TRBD1. Germline V gene lookup returns CDR1 MGHRA and CDR2 YSYEKL. With V trimmed by 3 bases and J by 6 bases, 7 bases remained unmatched. The length of the CDR3 is 14 residues. CDR3 in amino acids: CASSQGQSSSEAFL. The CDR3 DNA sequence: TGCGCCAGCAGCCAGGGACAGAGCAGTTCTGAAGCTTTCCTT.

Turning to this clonotype: The final CDR3 position lacks the conserved phenylalanine or tryptophan, pointing to a likely read error. The J gene is TRBJ2-1, the V gene TRBV11-3; possible D gene TRBD2, 6 bases. CDR3 length: 13 residues. V lost 1 base and J lost 8, with 9 bases in between. The germline CDR1 and CDR2 sequences are SGHNT and YENEEA. This CDR3 reads CASSLGEVDEQFH. The CDR3 bases are TGTGCCAGCAGCTTAGGGGAGGTAGATGAGCAGTTCCAC.

A few counts support this clonotype. The V call is TRBV28, the J call TRBJ1-6; D gene unclear. The CDR3 has 15 amino acids. V dropped 6 bases and J dropped 5 bases, with 14 bases sitting between them. Germline V gene data show CDR1 as MDHEN and CDR2 as SYDVKM. The CDR3 sequence is CASRSLSPHNSPLHF. For the CDR3, the DNA is TGTGCCAGCAGATCCCTCAGCCCTCATAATTCACCCCTCCACTTT.

In the case of this clonotype: A much larger clone lies a single base off, so this may be a read error. The gene calls are TRBV5-1 and TRBJ2-7; 9 nucleotides agree with TRBD1. The CDR3 is 14 residues long. Germline V lookup: CDR1 SGHRS, CDR2 YFSETQ. CDR3 coding DNA: TGCGCCTGCAGCCTGACAGGGGGCTCCTACGAGCAGTACTTC. As protein: CACSLTGGSYEQYF.

With regard to this clonotype: The junction does not match germline at one end; this may be a read error. The chain employs TRBV29-1 and TRBJ2-7; the D gene is possibly TRBD2 (8 bases). Looked up from germline, CDR1 is SQVTM and CDR2 is ANQGSEA. The CDR3 sequence is 15 residues long. The chain's CDR3 is CIVAGGSWGTDEQYF. CDR3 nucleotides: TGCATCGTTGCGGGGGGATCGTGGGGGACAGACGAGCAGTACTTC.

As to this clonotype: A junction boundary mismatches the germline segment, possibly from a read error. The chain uses TRBV6-1 and TRBJ1-2; weak D call: TRBD1 (5 bases). This CDR3 contains 12 residues. From germline, CDR1 is MNHNS and CDR2 SASEGT. The CDR3 region has the DNA TGTGCCTGCAGTCGGGACTCCTATGGCTACACCTTC. Its protein product is CACSRDSYGYTF.

This chain connects TRBV29-1 to TRBJ2-3; the match to TRBD1 covers 8 bases. The CDR3 has 14 residues. Germline loops: CDR1 SQVTM, CDR2 ANQGSEA. The CDR3 DNA sequence: TGCGGTGTTGGGGACAGGATCCTCACAGATACGCAGTATTTT. The encoded protein is CGVGDRILTDTQYF.

J is TRBJ2-1 and V is TRBV30; 13 bases fit TRBD2. J was trimmed by 4 bases and V by 5 bases; bases with no gene match: 5. Germline V gene sequence: CDR1 GTSNPN, CDR2 SVGIG (reference sequence). The CDR3 contains 15 residues. The CDR3 coding sequence is TGTGCCTGGGGGCGGGGACTAGCGGGATACAATGAGCAGTTCTTC. Protein sequence: CAWGRGLAGYNEQFF.

Comments on this clonotype: A read error may explain this, as a much larger clone is one base away. V is TRBV7-9 and J is TRBJ1-1, with D unresolved. This CDR3 comprises 13 residues. V lost 5 bases to trimming and J lost 3 bases, with 10 bases between them. Germline V gene sequence: CDR1 SEHNR, CDR2 FQNEAQ (reference sequence). The CDR3 region has the DNA TGTGCCAGCAGCCTGCCTGGGGACACTGAAGCTTTCTTT. This codes for CASSLPGDTEAFF.

This clonotype was counted a few times. With a much larger clone just one base away, this may be a read error. The conserved phenylalanine or tryptophan normally closing the CDR3 is absent here, so this likely arose from a read error. The CDR3 coding sequence is TGTGCCAGCAAAACAGGGGCAGCCTCCTACGAGCAGTACTTA. Its translation: CASKTGAASYEQYL. The chain has TRBV6-5 and TRBJ2-7; 7 positions agree with TRBD1. With 7 bases clipped from V and 0 bases from J, the junction kept 6 bases outside the gene matches. This CDR3 region has 14 residues. From germline, CDR1 is MNHEY and CDR2 SVGAGI.

This clonotype was seen at least ten times. The J gene is TRBJ1-4, the V gene TRBV6-5; a possible D gene is TRBD1 (6 bases). Per germline, CDR1 MNHEY and CDR2 SVGAGI. The CDR3 sequence is 14 residues long. Trimming took 6 bases from V and 0 from J, leaving 8 bases between them. As DNA, the CDR3 is TGTGCCAGCAGCAGGGGAACAACTAATGAAAAACTGTTTTTT. This translates into CASSRGTTNEKLFF.

The chain recombines TRBV11-2 with TRBJ1-2; possible D gene TRBD1, 6 bases. The CDR3 totals 14 residues. Trimming stripped 9 bases from V and 8 bases from J, with 22 bases between. Germline V gene lookup returns CDR1 SGHAT and CDR2 FQNNGV. The CDR3 protein is CASSPWTEGEGYTF. CDR3 DNA: TGTGCCAGTAGTCCCTGGACAGAGGGCGAAGGCTACACCTTC.

The CDR3 here is CASCATGDTSYEQYF. The CDR3 nucleotides are TGTGCCAGCTGCGCAACAGGGGATACCTCCTACGAGCAGTACTTC. This rearrangement joins TRBV11-2 to TRBJ2-7, with 7 bases identical to TRBD1. With V trimmed by 8 bases and J by 0 bases, 10 bases remained unmatched. Germline V gene sequence: CDR1 SGHAT, CDR2 FQNNGV. The CDR3 is 15 amino acids.

Details on this clonotype: Just one base apart from a much larger clone, this may be a read error. The rearrangement links TRBV14 to TRBJ1-6; 9 nucleotides align to TRBD1. The CDR3 extends over 14 amino acids. The J segment lost 7 bases and the V segment lost 3 bases, leaving 1 base of the junction unmatched. Germline V gene lookup returns CDR1 SGHDN and CDR2 FVKESK. This CDR3 is CASSHDRGNSPLHF. The CDR3 region has the DNA TGTGCCAGCAGCCATGACAGGGGGAATTCACCCCTCCACTTT.

In regard to this clonotype: Sequence at one end of the junction differs from germline and may be a read error. CDR3 amino acids: CASIYSIQRSSYEQYF. DNA for the CDR3: TGTGCCAGCATTTACTCGATACAGAGGAGCTCCTATGAGCAGTACTTC. This chain uses TRBV6-5 with TRBJ2-7; no reliable D call. CDR1 and CDR2 (germline): MNHEY, SVGAGI. The CDR3 is 16 residues long.

This clonotype appeared once. The CDR3 DNA reads as TGTGCCTGCAATTCGGGGTCGAACACTGAAGCTTTCTTT. Its protein product is CACNSGSNTEAFF. The rearrangement uses TRBV12-3 or TRBV12-4 and TRBJ1-1; D call uncertain. The CDR3 has 13 amino acids. Deletions cut 11 bases from V and 1 base from J, with 14 bases between.

A word on this clonotype: A clone one base away is much larger, so this may be a read error. The chain combines TRBV5-6 with TRBJ1-1; 10 bases match TRBD1. The germline CDR1 and CDR2 sequences are SGHDT and YYEEEE. There are 14 residues in the CDR3. DNA of the CDR3: TGTGGCAGCAGCTCTGGGACAGGGGATACTGAAGCTTTCTTT. This codes for CGSSSGTGDTEAFF.

This clonotype has a single count. The junction and the germline gene differ at one end; a read error may be behind it. J is TRBJ2-5 and V is TRBV11-2, with 8 bases fitting TRBD2. The length of the CDR3 is 15 residues. Germline V gene lookup returns CDR1 SGHAT and CDR2 FQNNGV. The CDR3 DNA sequence: TGTGGCAGCAGCCGATGGAGCGGGAGAGGACAGACCCAGTACTTC. It translates to CGSSRWSGRGQTQYF.

This clonotype has just one count. The chain carries TRBV11-2 and TRBJ1-3, with D uncertain. The germline gives CDR1 SGHAT, CDR2 FQNNGV. This CDR3 spans 16 amino acids. Trimming left V 9 bases short and J 4 bases short, with 22 bases between. CDR3 bases: TGTGCCAGTAGTTATAACGGCAGGCCTCGAGGAAACACCATATATTTT. Amino acids: CASSYNGRPRGNTIYF.

Details on this clonotype: Relative to the germline gene, one junction end is altered; a read error may explain this. The V and J genes are TRBV11-2 and TRBJ2-3; the match to TRBD1 covers 7 bases. The CDR3 length is 16 residues. Germline CDR1 is SGHAT and CDR2 is FQNNGV. The CDR3 loop is CAGSSTRLQGSDTQYF. The CDR3 nucleotides read TGTGCCGGCAGCTCAACCCGGTTACAGGGGTCAGATACGCAGTATTTC. Looking up the rest from reference TRBV11-2 and TRBJ2-3 gives the full variable domain: EAGVAQSPRYKIIEKRQSVAFWCNPISGHATLYWYQQILGQGPKLLIQFQNNGVVDDSQLPKDRFSAERLKGVDSTLKIQPAKLEDSAVYLCAGSSTRLQGSDTQYFGPGTRLTVL.

In regard to this clonotype: This could be a read error, since a much larger clone is one nucleotide away. The J gene is TRBJ2-1, the V gene TRBV10-3; D is unclear. Trimming stripped 5 bases from V and 1 base from J, with 12 bases between. CDR3 length: 15 amino acids. Germline assignment: CDR1 ENHRY and CDR2 SYGVKD. The chain's CDR3 is CAISQVAASYNEQFF. The CDR3 bases are TGTGCCATCAGTCAGGTCGCGGCATCCTACAATGAGCAGTTCTTC.

With regard to this clonotype: A much larger clonotype is one base distant, so this may be a read error. The chain combines TRBV6-6 with TRBJ1-2; perhaps TRBD1 as D (6 bases). CDR1 MNHNY and CDR2 SVGAGI come from the germline V gene (reference sequence). The CDR3 contains 13 residues. The CDR3 nucleotides are TGTGCCAGCGGTTACTCGTGGGGTACAGGGTACACCTTC. Translating gives CASGYSWGTGYTF.

In regard to this clonotype: One end of the junction fails to match germline, which may point to a read error. The rearrangement joins TRBV11-2 to TRBJ1-1; the match to TRBD1 covers 7 bases. This CDR3 has 15 residues. Germline CDR1 is SGHAT and CDR2 is FQNNGV. In DNA form, the CDR3 reads TGTGCCAGCAGCTTAGTGGTCCTACAGGGGACTGAAGCTTTCTTC. Its translation is CASSLVVLQGTEAFF.

Worth noting for this clonotype: The conserved final phenylalanine or tryptophan is absent from the CDR3, which likely points to a read error. The chain links TRBV12-3 or TRBV12-4 to TRBJ2-7; the D gene is possibly TRBD1 (5 bases). V lost 4 bases and J lost 9, with 19 bases in between. The CDR3 contains 14 residues. For the CDR3, the DNA is TGTGCCAGCAGTTCAGATACAGGTTTAAGGGGGCAGTACTAC. This gives the protein CASSSDTGLRGQYY.